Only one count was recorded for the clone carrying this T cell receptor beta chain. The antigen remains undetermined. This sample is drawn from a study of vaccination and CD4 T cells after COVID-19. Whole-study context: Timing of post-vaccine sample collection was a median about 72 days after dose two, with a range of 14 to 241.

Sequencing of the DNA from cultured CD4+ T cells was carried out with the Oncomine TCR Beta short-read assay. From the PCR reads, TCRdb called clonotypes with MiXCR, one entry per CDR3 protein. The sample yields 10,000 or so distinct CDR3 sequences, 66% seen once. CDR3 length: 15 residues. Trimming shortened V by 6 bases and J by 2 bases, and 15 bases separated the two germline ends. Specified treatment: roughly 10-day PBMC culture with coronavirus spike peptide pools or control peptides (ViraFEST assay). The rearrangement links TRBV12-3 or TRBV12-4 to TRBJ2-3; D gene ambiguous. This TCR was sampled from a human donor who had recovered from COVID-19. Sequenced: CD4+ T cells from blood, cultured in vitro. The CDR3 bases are TGTGCCAGCAGCCTGCTTCGAGGAAACACAGATACGCAGTATTTT. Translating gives CASSLLRGNTDTQYF.